Following are 14 T cell receptor beta chains from one sample sequenced in a study of OX40 agonist ivuxolimab in advanced cancers. Preparation of the library involved the immunoSEQ multiplex PCR assay. Drawn from immuneACCESS, this table holds only the in-frame rearrangements with V and J called that TCRdb kept. Clones are partly lost; checked studies trace under half to an unresolved V gene and leave the rest unexplained. The sample contains 85,000 to 90,000 clones, approximately 89% of them found a single time. Approximately 0.2% of the sample rests with the top ten. The sample here was CD4+ or CD8+ T cells sorted from blood, taken in a trial of the OX40 agonist ivuxolimab. These receptor sequences come from an adult with an advanced solid tumor such as melanoma, head and neck, liver or kidney cancer.

The chain carries TRBV7-3 and TRBJ2-1; no firm D call. This CDR3 is 14 amino acids long. Trimming left V 3 bases short and J 8 bases short, with 14 bases between. The germline gives CDR1 SGHTA, CDR2 FQGTGA. The CDR3 sequence: CASSFTTASHEQFF. The CDR3 region has the DNA TGTGCCAGCAGCTTCACTACTGCCTCCCATGAGCAGTTCTTC.

Of note for this clone: One end of the junction does not line up with germline, which may come from a read error. This chain joins TRBV7-7 and TRBJ2-1; D unresolved. Germline V gene sequence: CDR1 SSHAT, CDR2 FNYEAQ (reference sequence). The CDR3 length is 13 residues. CDR3 DNA sequence: TGTGCTAGCAGCTTAGCAAACAGTAATGAGCAGTTCTTC. Translation gives CASSLANSNEQFF.

The gene calls are TRBV27 and TRBJ1-1; 7 nucleotides align to TRBD1. Germline CDR1 MNHEY, CDR2 SMNVEV (reference sequence). Losses at the gene ends were 1 base for V and 7 bases for J; bases not matched to a gene: 6. CDR3 length: 14 amino acids. CDR3 nucleotides: TGTGCCAGCAGTTTATACCGGGGGACAGTTGAAGCTTTCTTT. It encodes CASSLYRGTVEAFF.

This chain connects TRBV9 to TRBJ2-2; TRBD2 aligns across 9 bases. After removal of 3 bases from V and 5 bases from J, the junction contained 5 bases not matched to a gene. The germline V gene has CDR1 SGDLS and CDR2 YYNGEE. CDR3 length equals 15 residues. In DNA, the CDR3 is TGTGCCAGCAGCGCCCGGACTAGCGTAACCGGGGAGCTGTTTTTT. It is translated as CASSARTSVTGELFF. Full variable domain (remainder filled in from reference TRBV9 and TRBJ2-2): DSGVTQTPKHLITATGQRVTLRCSPRSGDLSVYWYQQSLDQGLQFLIQYYNGEERAKGNILERFSAQQFPDLHSELNLSSLELGDSALYFCASSARTSVTGELFFGEGSRLTVL.

The chain links TRBV18 to TRBJ1-2; TRBD1 is a possible D gene (6 bases). Deletions cut 3 bases from V and 3 bases from J, with 14 bases between. CDR3 length equals 15 residues. The germline V gene encodes CDR1 KGHSH and CDR2 LQKENI. The CDR3 nucleotides are TGTGCCAGCTCACCCAACTCAGGGGAGGACTATGGCTACACCTTC. It specifies CASSPNSGEDYGYTF.

The V and J genes are TRBV19 and TRBJ1-2; 10 bases are a match to TRBD1. The CDR3 totals 14 residues. Germline CDR1 LNHDA, CDR2 SQIVND (reference sequence). J lost 7 bases, V lost 5 bases, and 7 bases had no gene match. CDR3 DNA: TGTGCCAGTAGTGGCAGACAGGGGGCCGGTGGCTACACCTTC. It encodes CASSGRQGAGGYTF.

The chain's CDR3 is CAISDSSSNQPQHF. The CDR3 nucleotides read TGTGCCATCAGTGATTCTTCTAGCAATCAGCCCCAGCATTTT. The chain joins TRBV10-3 to TRBJ1-5, with D unresolved. This CDR3 contains 14 residues. The germline V and J ends were trimmed by 3 bases and 0 bases, with 6 bases remaining between them. Germline lookup yields CDR1 ENHRY and CDR2 SYGVKD.

The rearrangement joins TRBV28 to TRBJ2-5; 10 nucleotides line up with TRBD2. There are 15 residues in the CDR3. Germline V gives CDR1 MDHEN, CDR2 SYDVKM. In DNA, the CDR3 is TGTGCTAGTGACCCCACCCTAGCGGGAGTGGAGACCCAGTACTTC. It specifies CASDPTLAGVETQYF.

CDR3 DNA: TGCAGTGCCGGGGACGGCTACGAGCAGTACGTC. Encoded protein: CSAGDGYEQYV. J is TRBJ2-7 and V is TRBV20-1; D may correspond to TRBD1 or TRBD2 (5 bases each). The CDR3 extends over 11 amino acids. CDR1 is DFQATT, CDR2 SNEGSKA, per germline (reference sequence). V lost 6 bases and J 3 bases, leaving 9 bases between the germline ends.

The chain combines TRBV2 with TRBJ2-7; 7 bases line up with TRBD2. CDR3 size: 12 residues. Germline V lookup: CDR1 SNHLY, CDR2 FYNNEI. Trimming removed 8 bases from V and 0 bases from J; junction bases left unmatched: 1. The CDR3 loop is CASGRGSYEQYF. The CDR3 DNA follows: TGTGCCAGCGGGAGGGGCTCCTACGAGCAGTACTTC. The full variable domain, rest sourced from reference TRBV2 and TRBJ2-7, is EPEVTQTPSHQVTQMGQEVILRCVPISNHLYFYWYRQILGQKVEFLVSFYNNEISEKSEIFDDQFSVERPDGSNFTLKIRSTKLEDSAMYFCASGRGSYEQYFGPGTRLTVT.

The chain is built from TRBV5-1 and TRBJ2-1; 9 bases align to TRBD1. V gave up 5 bases and J gave up 8 bases; unmatched junction bases: 8. Germline V gives CDR1 SGHRS, CDR2 YFSETQ. This CDR3 has 14 amino acids. DNA for the CDR3: TGCGCCAGCAGGGGACAGGGAAGTTCGCATGAGCAGTTCTTC. Translation gives CASRGQGSSHEQFF. Filled out from reference TRBV5-1 and TRBJ2-1, the complete variable domain reads KAGVTQTPRYLIKTRGQQVTLSCSPISGHRSVSWYQQTPGQGLQFLFEYFSETQRNKGNFPGRFSGRQFSNSRSEMNVSTLELGDSALYLCASRGQGSSHEQFFGPGTRLTVL.

V and J are TRBV7-6 and TRBJ2-5; possibly TRBD2 for D (6 bases). CDR1 and CDR2 from the germline V gene are SGHVS and FNYEAQ. There are 18 residues in the CDR3. Trimming pared 5 bases from V and 0 bases from J, leaving 22 bases between. The CDR3 loop is CASSPHGRGGVHQETQYF. DNA of the CDR3: TGTGCCAGCAGCCCCCACGGGCGCGGCGGGGTTCACCAAGAGACCCAGTACTTC.

The V call is TRBV10-3, the J call TRBJ1-1, with D possibly being TRBD1 (5 bases). Germline V gene sequence: CDR1 ENHRY, CDR2 SYGVKD. The CDR3 has 13 residues. Trimming pared 10 bases from V and 3 bases from J, leaving 15 bases between. The CDR3 region is CATRPRADTEAFF. DNA for the CDR3: TGTGCCACCAGACCCAGGGCGGACACTGAAGCTTTCTTT.

This clone has only a few counts. The chain links TRBV7-2 to TRBJ2-1; D might be TRBD2 (6 bases). Germline assignment: CDR1 SGHTA and CDR2 FQGNSA. CDR3 length: 11 residues. Trimming stripped 4 bases from V and 13 bases from J, with 11 bases between. The CDR3, as DNA: TGTGCCAGCAGCTCAACGGGGGTTCAGTTCTTC. This sequence encodes CASSSTGVQFF.